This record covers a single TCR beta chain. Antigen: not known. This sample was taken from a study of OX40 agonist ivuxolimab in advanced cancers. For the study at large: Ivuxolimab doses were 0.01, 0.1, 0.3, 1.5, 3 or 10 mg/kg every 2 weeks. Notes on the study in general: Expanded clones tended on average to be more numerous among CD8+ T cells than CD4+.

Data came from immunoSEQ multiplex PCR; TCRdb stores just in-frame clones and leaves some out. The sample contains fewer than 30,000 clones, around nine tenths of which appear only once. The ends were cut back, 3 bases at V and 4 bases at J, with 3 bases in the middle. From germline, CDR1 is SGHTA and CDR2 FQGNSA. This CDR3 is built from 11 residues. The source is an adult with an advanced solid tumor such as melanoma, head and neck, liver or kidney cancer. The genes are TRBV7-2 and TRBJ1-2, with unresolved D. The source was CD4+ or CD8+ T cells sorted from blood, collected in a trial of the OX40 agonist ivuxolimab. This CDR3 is CASSFLYGYTF. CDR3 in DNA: TGTGCCAGCAGCTTCCTCTATGGCTACACCTTC.